Listed below are T cell receptor beta chains from one sample, sequenced in a study of T cell responses to AZD1222 COVID-19 vaccine. The data were produced by immunoSEQ multiplex PCR, yet TCRdb's version contains in-frame clones alone and is incomplete. Of some 50,000 clones listed, 70% to 90% were seen once; the top ten hold 0.95% to 1.2%. The sample was peripheral blood, taken 28 days after the second AZD1222 dose. The receptors originated from an adult who received the AZD1222 COVID-19 vaccine. The CDR3 runs from the conserved cysteine through the conserved F or W. D genes are given only for firm matches. Size is stated for part of the rows, as once, few or many counts, or as a class when the clone is expanded.

>TRBD1|TRBJ1-4|.|TRBV3-1/TRBV3-2
CASRDRANEKLFF
TGTGCCAGCAGGGACAGGGCCAATGAAAAACTGTTTTTT
>.|TRBJ1-5|few|TRBV28
CASSSSGTGYQPQHF
TGTGCCAGCAGTTCATCCGGGACGGGTTATCAGCCCCAGCATTTT
>.|TRBJ2-1|.|TRBV19
CASSIVPGAGNEQFF
TGTGCCAGTAGTATAGTACCGGGAGCAGGCAATGAGCAGTTCTTC
>.|TRBJ1-2|.|TRBV2
CASSEGASIYGYTF
TGTGCCAGCAGTGAAGGTGCGAGTATCTATGGCTACACCTTC
>.|TRBJ2-7|.|TRBV7-8
CASSLEGPTYEQYF
TGTGCCAGCAGCTTAGAGGGTCCCACCTACGAGCAGTACTTC
>.|TRBJ1-2|.|TRBV28
CASSTPTENYGYTF
TGTGCCAGCAGTACCCCCACGGAAAACTATGGCTACACCTTC
>TRBD1|TRBJ1-6|.|TRBV4-1
CASTTGARVLSPLHF
TGCGCCAGCACCACAGGGGCCCGGGTTTTATCACCCCTCCACTTT
>.|TRBJ2-3|.|TRBV5-6
CASSSASTDTQYF
TGTGCCAGCAGCTCCGCCTCCACAGATACGCAGTATTTT
>.|TRBJ1-2|.|TRBV27
CASSLSRTRGGYTF
TGTGCCAGCAGTTTATCTAGGACTCGGGGTGGCTACACCTTC
>.|TRBJ2-1|.|TRBV2
CASSGGIVQGNEQFF
TGTGCCAGCAGTGGGGGTATCGTACAGGGCAATGAGCAGTTCTTC
>.|TRBJ1-2|.|TRBV7-9
CASSQHAGDYGYTF
TGTGCCAGCAGCCAGCATGCGGGCGACTATGGCTACACCTTC
>.|TRBJ1-2|.|TRBV20-1
CSASGGDGYTF
TGCAGTGCTAGCGGTGGGGATGGCTACACCTTC
>.|TRBJ2-1|.|TRBV7-2
CASSLVGQGGNEQFF
TGTGCCAGCAGCTTAGTAGGACAGGGAGGGAATGAGCAGTTCTTC
>TRBD1|TRBJ1-2|.|TRBV2
CASSQQGAGYGYTF
TGTGCCAGCAGCCAACAGGGGGCTGGCTATGGCTACACCTTC
>TRBD1|TRBJ2-7|.|TRBV6-5
CASRPRTGLEQYF
TGTGCCAGCAGACCCCGGACAGGGCTCGAGCAGTACTTC
>.|TRBJ1-6|once|TRBV7-9
CASSSGSSYNSPLHF
TGTGCCAGCAGCTCTGGGAGCTCCTATAATTCACCCCTCCACTTT
>.|TRBJ1-4|.|TRBV19
CASSNGREFSGEKLFF
TGTGCCAGTAGTAACGGCAGGGAATTTTCCGGTGAAAAACTGTTTTTT
>.|TRBJ1-2|.|TRBV4-3
CASSQDRGHTQGHGYTF
TGCGCCAGCAGCCAAGATCGTGGTCACACCCAGGGGCATGGCTACACCTTC
>.|TRBJ2-7|.|TRBV7-2
CASSLVGGWVYEQYF
TGTGCCAGCAGCTTAGTAGGAGGATGGGTTTACGAGCAGTACTTC
>.|TRBJ1-3|.|TRBV15
CATSRDRTLGNTIYF
TGTGCCACCAGCAGAGATCGGACATTAGGAAACACCATATATTTT
>.|TRBJ2-7|.|TRBV25-1
CASRDTDYEQYF
TGTGCCAGCAGAGACACCGACTACGAGCAGTACTTC
>.|TRBJ1-5|.|TRBV19
CASSIDIAGDVPEPQHF
TGTGCCAGTAGTATAGATATAGCAGGGGACGTTCCCGAGCCCCAGCATTTT
>.|TRBJ2-7|.|TRBV10-2
CASSDPWRDSYEQYF
TGCGCCAGCAGCGATCCTTGGCGGGATAGCTACGAGCAGTACTTC
>TRBD1|TRBJ2-1|.|TRBV24-1
CATSDPGQGGNEQFF
TGTGCCACCAGTGACCCGGGACAGGGTGGCAATGAGCAGTTCTTC
>TRBD2|TRBJ2-1|.|TRBV11-2
CASSLGHGSGSGEQFF
TGTGCCAGCAGCTTAGGTCACGGGAGCGGGAGCGGTGAGCAGTTCTTC
>.|TRBJ2-5|once|TRBV7-8
CASSAQETQYF
TGTGCCAGCAGCGCACAAGAGACCCAGTACTTC
>.|TRBJ1-2|.|TRBV15
CATSRDTGGEYGYTF
TGTGCCACCAGCAGAGATACCGGGGGGGAATATGGCTACACCTTC
>.|TRBJ1-5|few|TRBV21-1
CASTPGGQGGIREPQHF
TGTGCCAGCACCCCGGGGGGCCAGGGAGGCATCAGGGAGCCCCAGCATTTT
>.|TRBJ2-7|.|TRBV3-1/TRBV3-2
CASSQGEYEQYF
TGTGCCAGCAGCCAAGGAGAATACGAGCAGTACTTC
>.|TRBJ2-7|.|TRBV9
CASSPGPGWNYEQYF
TGTGCCAGCAGCCCAGGGCCAGGGTGGAACTACGAGCAGTACTTC
>.|TRBJ1-1|.|TRBV30
CAWSWQGEAFF
TGTGCCTGGAGTTGGCAGGGTGAAGCTTTCTTT
>.|TRBJ1-1|.|TRBV11-3
CASSLGRGSAIVAFF
TGTGCCAGCAGCTTAGGCAGGGGATCGGCAATTGTAGCTTTCTTT
>TRBD1|TRBJ2-7|.|TRBV25-1
CASSVRQGAYEQYF
TGTGCCAGCAGTGTCCGACAGGGCGCCTACGAGCAGTACTTC
>.|TRBJ1-1|.|TRBV10-3
CAISGSIGTEAFF
TGTGCCATCAGTGGTTCAATCGGCACTGAAGCTTTCTTT
>.|TRBJ1-5|.|TRBV15
CATSLEPGSGQPQHF
TGTGCCACCAGCCTAGAACCGGGATCGGGACAGCCCCAGCATTTT
>.|TRBJ2-5|.|TRBV11-2
CASSLESGAGMRETQYF
TGTGCCAGCAGCTTAGAGTCCGGGGCAGGGATGAGGGAGACCCAGTACTTC
>.|TRBJ2-2|.|TRBV21-1
CASSKADGTINTGELFF
TGTGCCAGCAGCAAAGCGGACGGGACCATCAACACCGGGGAGCTGTTTTTT
>.|TRBJ1-5|.|TRBV7-8
CASSLGVYQPQHF
TGTGCCAGCAGCTTAGGGGTGTATCAGCCCCAGCATTTT
>.|TRBJ2-7|.|TRBV3-1/TRBV3-2
CASSQEPPGAYEQYF
TGTGCCAGCAGCCAAGAGCCCCCAGGAGCCTACGAGCAGTACTTC
>TRBD2|TRBJ2-1|.|TRBV10-1
CASSLSGGLGNEQFF
TGCGCCAGCAGCCTTAGCGGGGGTCTGGGGAATGAGCAGTTCTTC
>TRBD2|TRBJ2-3|.|TRBV10-3
CAIAGIITDTQYF
TGTGCCATAGCGGGGATAATCACAGATACGCAGTATTTT
>.|TRBJ2-5|.|TRBV28
CASSVLVDSETQYF
TGTGCCAGCAGCGTTTTGGTAGACAGCGAGACCCAGTACTTC